This T cell receptor beta chain originates from a study of T cells in Graves' hyperthyroidism and ophthalmopathy. Amplification targeted TCR beta CDR3 regions from RNA transcripts. Carried out on the TCR CDR3, a first-round RT-PCR used the HTBI primer set. TCRdb analysed the multiplex PCR reads with MiXCR anew, one entry per CDR3 protein. The sample includes around 400,000 distinct CDR3 sequences, 13% to 15% seen only once; the top ten take roughly a fifth. With respect to this clonotype: The antigen is undetermined.

Notes on the study in general: Median prediction lead before ophthalmopathy onset was about 6.5 months with the model. Most thyroid clonotypes with frequency above 0.001 were detected in blood.

The CDR3 spans 16 residues. The V gene end was trimmed by 1 base and the J gene end by 2 bases; junction bases not matched to a gene: 7. Germline lookup yields CDR1 DFQATT and CDR2 SNEGSKA (reference sequence). For ophthalmopathy patients, the Clinical Activity Score was at least 3 and the NOSPECS grade at least 4; duration was under 3 months. Based on clinical symptoms, serum thyroxine and TRAb, thyroid ultrasound and orbital computed tomography, diagnoses were reached. The sequenced sample consisted of blood. V is TRBV20-1 and J is TRBJ2-1; 8 bases line up with TRBD1. The clonotype was recovered from a woman aged 55-69 years with Graves' ophthalmopathy. The CDR3 region is CSARGTGTGAYNEQFF. CDR3 nucleotide sequence: TGCAGTGCTAGAGGAACCGGGACAGGCGCCTACAATGAGCAGTTCTTC.